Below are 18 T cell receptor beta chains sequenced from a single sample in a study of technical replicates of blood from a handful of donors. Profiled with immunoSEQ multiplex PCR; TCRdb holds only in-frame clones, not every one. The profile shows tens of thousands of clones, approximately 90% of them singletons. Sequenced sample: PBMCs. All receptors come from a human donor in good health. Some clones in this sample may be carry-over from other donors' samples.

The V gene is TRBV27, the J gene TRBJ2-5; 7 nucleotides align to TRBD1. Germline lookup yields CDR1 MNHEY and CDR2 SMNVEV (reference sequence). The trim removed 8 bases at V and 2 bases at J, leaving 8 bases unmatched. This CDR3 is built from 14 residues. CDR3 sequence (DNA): TGTGCCAGCGCTTACGGGACAGCTCAAGAGACCCAGTACTTC. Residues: CASAYGTAQETQYF.

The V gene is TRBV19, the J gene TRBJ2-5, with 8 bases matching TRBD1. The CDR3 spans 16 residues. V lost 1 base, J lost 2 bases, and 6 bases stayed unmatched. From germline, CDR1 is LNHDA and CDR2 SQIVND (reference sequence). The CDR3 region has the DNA TGTGCCAGTAGTATAGTTGGCAGGGGGCCACAAGAGACCCAGTACTTC. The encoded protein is CASSIVGRGPQETQYF.

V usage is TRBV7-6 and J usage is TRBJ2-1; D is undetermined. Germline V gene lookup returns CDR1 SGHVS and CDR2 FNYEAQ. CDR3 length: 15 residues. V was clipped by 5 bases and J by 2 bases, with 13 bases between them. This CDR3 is CASSLQERPYNEQFF. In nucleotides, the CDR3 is TGTGCCAGCAGCCTACAAGAGCGCCCCTACAATGAGCAGTTCTTC.

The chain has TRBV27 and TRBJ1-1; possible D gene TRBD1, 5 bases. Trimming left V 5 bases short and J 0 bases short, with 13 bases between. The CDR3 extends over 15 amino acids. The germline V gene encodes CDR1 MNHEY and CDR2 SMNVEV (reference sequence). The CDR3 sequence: CASSPGFWMNTEAFF. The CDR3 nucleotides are TGTGCCAGCAGTCCAGGGTTTTGGATGAACACTGAAGCTTTCTTT.

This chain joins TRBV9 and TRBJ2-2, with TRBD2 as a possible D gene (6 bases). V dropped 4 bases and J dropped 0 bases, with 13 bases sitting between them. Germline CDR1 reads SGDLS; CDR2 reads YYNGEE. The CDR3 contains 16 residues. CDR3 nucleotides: TGTGCCAGCAGCCTGACCGGGACTCCGAACACCGGGGAGCTGTTTTTT. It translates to CASSLTGTPNTGELFF. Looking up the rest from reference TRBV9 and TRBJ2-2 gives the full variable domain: DSGVTQTPKHLITATGQRVTLRCSPRSGDLSVYWYQQSLDQGLQFLIQYYNGEERAKGNILERFSAQQFPDLHSELNLSSLELGDSALYFCASSLTGTPNTGELFFGEGSRLTVL.

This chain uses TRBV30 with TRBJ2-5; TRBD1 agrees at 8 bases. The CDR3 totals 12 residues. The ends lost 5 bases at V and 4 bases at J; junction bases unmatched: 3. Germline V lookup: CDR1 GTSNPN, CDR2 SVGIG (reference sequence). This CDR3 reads CAWDRGGETQYF. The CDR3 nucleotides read TGTGCCTGGGACAGGGGTGGAGAGACCCAGTACTTC.

The CDR3 loop reads CASILAASSYNEQFF. CDR3 sequence (DNA): TGTGCCAGCATCCTGGCGGCGAGCTCCTACAATGAGCAGTTCTTC. V usage is TRBV7-2 and J usage is TRBJ2-1; D unresolved. The CDR3 runs 15 residues. Between the trimmed V and J ends, which lost 7 bases and 0 bases, there was a span of 13 bases. From germline, CDR1 is SGHTA and CDR2 FQGNSA.

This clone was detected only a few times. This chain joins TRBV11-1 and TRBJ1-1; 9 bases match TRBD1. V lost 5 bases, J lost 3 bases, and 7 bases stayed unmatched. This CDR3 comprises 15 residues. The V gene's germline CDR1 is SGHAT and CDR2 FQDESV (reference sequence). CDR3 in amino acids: CASSEINRGHTEAFF. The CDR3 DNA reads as TGTGCCAGCAGCGAAATCAACAGGGGGCACACTGAAGCTTTCTTT.

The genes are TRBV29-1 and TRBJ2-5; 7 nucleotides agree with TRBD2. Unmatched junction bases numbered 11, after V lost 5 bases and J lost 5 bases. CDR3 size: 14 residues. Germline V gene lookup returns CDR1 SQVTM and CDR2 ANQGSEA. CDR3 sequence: CSVRNRLAPETQYF. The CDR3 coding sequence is TGCAGCGTTAGAAACCGACTAGCCCCGGAGACCCAGTACTTC.

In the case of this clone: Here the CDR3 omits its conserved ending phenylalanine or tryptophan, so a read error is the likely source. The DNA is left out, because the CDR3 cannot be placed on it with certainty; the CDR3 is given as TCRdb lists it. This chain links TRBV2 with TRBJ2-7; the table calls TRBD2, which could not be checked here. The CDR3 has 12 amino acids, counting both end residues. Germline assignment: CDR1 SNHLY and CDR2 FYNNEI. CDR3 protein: CASSDRQRASSL.

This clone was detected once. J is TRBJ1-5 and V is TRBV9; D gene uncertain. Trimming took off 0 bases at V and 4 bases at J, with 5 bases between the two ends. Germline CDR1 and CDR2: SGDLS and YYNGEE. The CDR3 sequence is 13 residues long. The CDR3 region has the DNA TGTGCCAGCAGCGTAGACACAAATCAGCCCCAGCATTTT. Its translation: CASSVDTNQPQHF.

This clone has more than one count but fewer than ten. This CDR3 is CASSPPTGRISGNTIYF. DNA of the CDR3: TGTGCCAGCTCACCTCCGACAGGTCGGATCTCTGGAAACACCATATATTTT. The chain uses TRBV18 and TRBJ1-3, with D tentatively TRBD1 (6 bases). The germline gives CDR1 KGHSH, CDR2 LQKENI. The CDR3 is 17 residues long. V lost 3 bases and J 0 bases, leaving 15 bases between the germline ends.

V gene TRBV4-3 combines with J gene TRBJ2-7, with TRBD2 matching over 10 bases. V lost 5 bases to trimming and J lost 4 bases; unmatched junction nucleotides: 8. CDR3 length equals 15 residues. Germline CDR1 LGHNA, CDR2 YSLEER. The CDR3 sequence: CASSVGLAPSYEQYF. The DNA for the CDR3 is TGCGCCAGCAGCGTGGGACTAGCGCCGTCATACGAGCAGTACTTC.

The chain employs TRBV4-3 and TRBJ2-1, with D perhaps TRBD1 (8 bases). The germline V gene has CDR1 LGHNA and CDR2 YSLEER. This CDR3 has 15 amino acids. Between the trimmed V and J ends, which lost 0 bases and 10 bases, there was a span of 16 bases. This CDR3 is CASSQDRTGRGEQFF. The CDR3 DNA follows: TGCGCCAGCAGCCAAGATAGGACAGGGAGGGGGGAGCAGTTCTTC.

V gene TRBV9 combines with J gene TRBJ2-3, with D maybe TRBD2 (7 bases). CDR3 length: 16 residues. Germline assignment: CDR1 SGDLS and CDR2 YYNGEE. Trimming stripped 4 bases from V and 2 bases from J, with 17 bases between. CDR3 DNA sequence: TGTGCCAGCAGCCAGGGGTGGGGAGGGGCCACAGATACGCAGTATTTT. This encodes CASSQGWGGATDTQYF.

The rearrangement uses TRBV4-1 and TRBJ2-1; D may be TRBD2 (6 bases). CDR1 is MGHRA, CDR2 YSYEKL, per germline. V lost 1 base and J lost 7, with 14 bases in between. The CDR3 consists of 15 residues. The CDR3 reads CASSQVTGVPNEQFF. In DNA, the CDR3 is TGCGCCAGCAGCCAAGTTACGGGAGTTCCTAATGAGCAGTTCTTC.

Here the CDR3 reads CASSLISGDYGYTF. The CDR3 nucleotides are TGTGCCAGCAGCCTAATTTCAGGGGACTATGGCTACACCTTC. V and J are TRBV6-6 and TRBJ1-2; the D gene is possibly TRBD1 (6 bases). The length of the CDR3 is 14 residues. Per the germline V gene, CDR1 is MNHNY and CDR2 is SVGAGI (reference sequence). V was trimmed by 6 bases and J by 3 bases, leaving 14 bases between them.

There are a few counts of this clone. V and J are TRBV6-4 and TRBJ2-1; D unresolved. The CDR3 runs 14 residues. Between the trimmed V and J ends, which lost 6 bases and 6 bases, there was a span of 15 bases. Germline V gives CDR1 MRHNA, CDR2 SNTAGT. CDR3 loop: CASSMEVSGNEQFF. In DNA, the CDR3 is TGTGCCAGCAGCATGGAAGTTTCGGGCAATGAGCAGTTCTTC.